These 14 T cell receptor beta chains were all obtained from the same sample, sequenced in a study of shared clonotypes between healthy human individuals. TCRdb's table, derived via immunoSEQ multiplex PCR, lists solely in-frame clones and lacks some. Of over 1.5 million clones in the sample, 95% to 99% were seen once. The sequenced sample consisted of naive CD4+ T cells sorted from blood. Subset meaning: CD45RA+ positively selected. Receptors were obtained from a man under 40 in good health.

This clone was found once. The chain employs TRBV2 and TRBJ2-2; no definite D call. CDR3 length: 15 amino acids. Trimming removed 2 bases from V and 6 bases from J, with 13 bases in between. Germline CDR1 reads SNHLY; CDR2 reads FYNNEI. The CDR3 loop reads CASSERPRVAGELFF. The DNA of the CDR3 is TGTGCCAGCAGTGAAAGGCCAAGGGTTGCCGGGGAGCTGTTTTTT.

The rearrangement joins TRBV30 to TRBJ1-5, with no clear D. Trimming removed 5 bases at V and 4 bases at J, with 9 bases between. CDR1 is GTSNPN, CDR2 SVGIG, per germline (reference sequence). The CDR3 is 12 amino acids. In DNA form, the CDR3 reads TGTGCCTGGTCCGACAATAATCAGCCCCAGCATTTT. Translated, it gives CAWSDNNQPQHF.

The chain carries TRBV11-2 and TRBJ2-2, with D tentatively TRBD2 (6 bases). The V end lost 3 bases, the J end lost 1 base, and 6 bases lay between the germline ends. In germline, CDR1 is SGHAT, CDR2 FQNNGV. The CDR3 runs 14 residues. CDR3 bases: TGTGCCAGCAGCTTTAGCGGGAACACCGGGGAGCTGTTTTTT. Translated, it gives CASSFSGNTGELFF.

This chain joins TRBV11-2 and TRBJ1-1; no reliable D call. This CDR3 has 16 residues. Per germline, CDR1 SGHAT and CDR2 FQNNGV. The V gene lost 3 bases and the J gene lost 4 bases, with 18 bases spanning the gap. CDR3 protein: CASSLRPTSGITEAFF. DNA of the CDR3: TGTGCCAGCAGCTTGAGACCCACGTCGGGTATCACTGAAGCTTTCTTT.

This sequence joins TRBV9 and TRBJ2-1; 10 positions agree with TRBD2. V was pared by 1 base and J by 9 bases, with 7 bases of the junction left unmatched. From germline, CDR1 is SGDLS and CDR2 YYNGEE. The CDR3 contains 15 residues. The CDR3 spells CASSVSSGSWGEQFF. CDR3 nucleotide sequence: TGTGCCAGCAGCGTATCTAGCGGGAGTTGGGGTGAGCAGTTCTTC. Together with reference TRBV9 and TRBJ2-1, the CDR3 gives the full variable domain: DSGVTQTPKHLITATGQRVTLRCSPRSGDLSVYWYQQSLDQGLQFLIQYYNGEERAKGNILERFSAQQFPDLHSELNLSSLELGDSALYFCASSVSSGSWGEQFFGPGTRLTVL.

The J gene is TRBJ2-5, the V gene TRBV28, with TRBD2 identical over 7 bases. The trim removed 3 bases at V and 2 bases at J, leaving 9 bases unmatched. Germline V lookup: CDR1 MDHEN, CDR2 SYDVKM. This CDR3 comprises 16 residues. CDR3 DNA sequence: TGTGCCAGCAGTTTCCACAGAGGGGACTATCAAGAGACCCAGTACTTC. Protein: CASSFHRGDYQETQYF. The full variable domain, completed using reference TRBV28 and TRBJ2-5, is DVKVTQSSRYLVKRTGEKVFLECVQDMDHENMFWYRQDPGLGLRLIYFSYDVKMKEKGDIPEGYSVSREKKERFSLILESASTNQTSMYLCASSFHRGDYQETQYFGPGTRLLVL.

The gene calls are TRBV5-4 and TRBJ2-1; D could derive from TRBD1 or TRBD2 (6 bases each). Germline CDR1 is SGHNT and CDR2 is YYREEE (reference sequence). V was trimmed by 4 bases and J by 2 bases, leaving 19 bases between them. This CDR3 contains 17 residues. The CDR3 sequence: CASSPDRGRGAYNEQFF. In nucleotides, the CDR3 is TGTGCCAGCAGCCCAGACCGGGGGCGCGGGGCCTACAATGAGCAGTTCTTC.

V usage is TRBV6-5 and J usage is TRBJ2-4; D ambiguous. The germline V gene encodes CDR1 MNHEY and CDR2 SVGAGI. V dropped 5 bases and J dropped 1 base, with 12 bases sitting between them. The CDR3 length is 15 residues. CDR3 amino acids: CASSKGIAAKNIQYF. The CDR3 DNA reads TGTGCCAGCAGTAAAGGGATTGCGGCCAAAAACATTCAGTACTTC.

The sample holds one count of this clone. Other DNA sequences in the same sample also yield this CDR3. The chain uses TRBV5-1 and TRBJ2-7; either TRBD1 or TRBD2 may fit D (5 bases each). The germline CDR1 and CDR2 sequences are SGHRS and YFSETQ. The V end was cut by 4 bases, the J end by 3 bases, with 11 bases between. The CDR3 contains 13 residues. The CDR3 DNA is TGCGCCAGCAGCACCGGGACGGTCTACGAGCAGTACTTC. Translating gives CASSTGTVYEQYF.

The chain has TRBV30 and TRBJ1-1; 7 bases align to TRBD1. The CDR3 contains 11 residues. The V gene's germline CDR1 is GTSNPN and CDR2 SVGIG (reference sequence). Losses at the gene ends were 6 bases for V and 7 bases for J; bases not matched to a gene: 5. CDR3 region: CACQGGVEAFF. In DNA, the CDR3 is TGTGCCTGCCAGGGGGGGGTTGAAGCTTTCTTT.

This sequence joins TRBV5-1 and TRBJ1-2, with D perhaps TRBD1 (5 bases). Between the trimmed V and J ends, which lost 3 bases and 3 bases, there was a span of 12 bases. The CDR3 runs to 14 residues. The germline V gene encodes CDR1 SGHRS and CDR2 YFSETQ. CDR3 loop: CASSSNLGDYGYTF. The CDR3 DNA is TGCGCCAGCAGCTCAAATCTGGGGGACTATGGCTACACCTTC.

The chain links TRBV28 to TRBJ1-1, with D unresolved. V was cut by 2 bases and J by 11 bases, with 15 bases left in between. The length of the CDR3 is 13 residues. Germline CDR1 and CDR2: MDHEN and SYDVKM. CDR3 in amino acids: CASSLRTVPPAFF. CDR3 in DNA: TGTGCCAGCAGTTTAAGAACAGTCCCCCCCGCTTTCTTT.

The sample holds one count of this clone. The rearrangement joins TRBV18 to TRBJ2-5; D remains unclear. V was trimmed by 3 bases and J by 3 bases, leaving 8 bases between them. This CDR3 has 13 amino acids. In germline, CDR1 is KGHSH, CDR2 LQKENI. As DNA, the CDR3 is TGTGCCAGCTCACCTAACACCGAAGAGACCCAGTACTTC. Residues: CASSPNTEETQYF.

This chain connects TRBV19 to TRBJ2-7, with 10 bases aligning to TRBD2. V shed 3 bases, J shed 1 base, and the junction held 3 bases outside the gene matches. The CDR3 spans 15 residues. Per germline, CDR1 LNHDA and CDR2 SQIVND (reference sequence). CDR3 sequence: CASSITSGTSYEQYF. The CDR3 nucleotides read TGTGCCAGTAGTATCACTAGCGGGACTTCCTACGAGCAGTACTTC. Looking up the rest from reference TRBV19 and TRBJ2-7 gives the full variable domain: DGGITQSPKYLFRKEGQNVTLSCEQNLNHDAMYWYRQDPGQGLRLIYYSQIVNDFQKGDIAEGYSVSREKKESFPLTVTSAQKNPTAFYLCASSITSGTSYEQYFGPGTRLTVT.